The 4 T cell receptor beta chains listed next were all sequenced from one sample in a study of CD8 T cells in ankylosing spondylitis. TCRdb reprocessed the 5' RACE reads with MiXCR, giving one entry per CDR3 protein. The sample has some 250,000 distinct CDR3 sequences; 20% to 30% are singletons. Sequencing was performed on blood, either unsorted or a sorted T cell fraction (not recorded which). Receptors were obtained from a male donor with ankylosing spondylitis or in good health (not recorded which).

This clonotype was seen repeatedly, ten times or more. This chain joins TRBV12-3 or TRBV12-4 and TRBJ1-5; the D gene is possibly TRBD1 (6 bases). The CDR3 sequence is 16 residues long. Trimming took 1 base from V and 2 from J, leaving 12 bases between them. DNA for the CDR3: TGTGCCAGCAGTTTAGTGGCGGGACAAGGCAATCAGCCCCAGCATTTT. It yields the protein CASSLVAGQGNQPQHF.

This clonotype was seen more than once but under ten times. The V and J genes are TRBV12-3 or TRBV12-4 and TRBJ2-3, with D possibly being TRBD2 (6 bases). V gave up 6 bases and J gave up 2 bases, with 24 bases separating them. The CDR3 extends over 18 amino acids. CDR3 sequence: CASSRRAGLLGITDTQYF. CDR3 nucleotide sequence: TGTGCCAGCAGCCGCAGGGCTGGACTATTGGGGATCACAGATACGCAGTATTTT.

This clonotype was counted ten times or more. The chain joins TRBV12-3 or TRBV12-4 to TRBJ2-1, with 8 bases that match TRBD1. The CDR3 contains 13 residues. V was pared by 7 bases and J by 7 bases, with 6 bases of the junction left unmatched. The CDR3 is CASTSDRVNEQFF. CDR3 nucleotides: TGTGCCAGCACGTCGGACAGGGTTAATGAGCAGTTCTTC.

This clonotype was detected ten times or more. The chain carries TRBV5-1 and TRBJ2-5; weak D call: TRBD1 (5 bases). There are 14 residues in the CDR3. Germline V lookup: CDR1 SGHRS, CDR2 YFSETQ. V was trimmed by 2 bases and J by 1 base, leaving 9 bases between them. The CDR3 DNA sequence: TGCGCCAGCAGCTTATACGACAGCCAAGAGACCCAGTACTTC. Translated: CASSLYDSQETQYF. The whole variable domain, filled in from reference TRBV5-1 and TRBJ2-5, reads KAGVTQTPRYLIKTRGQQVTLSCSPISGHRSVSWYQQTPGQGLQFLFEYFSETQRNKGNFPGRFSGRQFSNSRSEMNVSTLELGDSALYLCASSLYDSQETQYFGPGTRLLVL.